This passage covers 15 T cell receptor beta chains from one sample sequenced in a study of blood T cell repertoires in COVID-19. The method was immunoSEQ multiplex PCR; TCRdb's version includes in-frame clones alone and lacks a portion of them. This table holds 250,000 to 300,000 clones, approximately 82% found once. Material: PBMCs or T cells enriched from blood (not recorded which). Receptors were obtained from a man aged 35 to 55 who had been exposed to COVID-19.

CDR3 coding DNA: TGCAGCGCAGGACAGGGGAACACTGAAGCTTTCTTT. Protein: CSAGQGNTEAFF. This sequence joins TRBV29-1 and TRBJ1-1; 8 bases are shared with TRBD1. This CDR3 has 12 amino acids. CDR1 and CDR2 from the germline V gene are SQVTM and ANQGSEA. The junction had 2 bases not matched to a gene; V was cut back by 7 bases and J by 1 base. The whole variable domain, remainder taken from reference TRBV29-1 and TRBJ1-1, is SAVISQKPSRDICQRGTSLTIQCQVDSQVTMMFWYRQQPGQSLTLIATANQGSEATYESGFVIDKFPISRPNLTFSTLTVSNMSPEDSSIYLCSAGQGNTEAFFGQGTRLTVV.

Comment on this clone: Its ends do not fully match the called genes, so a read error is possible. The rearrangement uses TRBV7-7 and TRBJ1-5, with 7 bases aligning to TRBD1. Germline CDR1 SSHAT, CDR2 FNYEAQ (reference sequence). This CDR3 is built from 16 residues. In DNA, the CDR3 is TGTGCTAGCAGCCCAGGGACAGTTGGGTTCCGCGGCGTAGGGCATTTT. Protein sequence: CASSPGTVGFRGVGHF.

This rearrangement joins TRBV7-3 to TRBJ2-1, with D hard to call. The V gene lost 4 bases and the J gene lost 5 bases, with 9 bases spanning the gap. CDR1 SGHTA and CDR2 FQGTGA come from the germline V gene. The CDR3 extends over 13 amino acids. CDR3 protein: CASSSRQDNEQFF. The CDR3 nucleotides read TGTGCCAGCAGCTCCAGACAAGACAATGAGCAGTTCTTC. Variable domain in full (rest from reference TRBV7-3 and TRBJ2-1): GAGVSQTPSNKVTEKGKYVELRCDPISGHTALYWYRQSLGQGPEFLIYFQGTGAADDSGLPNDRFFAVRPEGSVSTLKIQRTERGDSAVYLCASSSRQDNEQFFGPGTRLTVL.

The chain links TRBV9 to TRBJ2-1; TRBD1 agrees at 8 bases. Unmatched junction bases numbered 3, after V lost 4 bases and J lost 0 bases. Per germline, CDR1 SGDLS and CDR2 YYNGEE. The CDR3 has 15 amino acids. CDR3 sequence reads: CASSLGQGSYNEQFF. The DNA of the CDR3 is TGTGCCAGCAGCTTAGGACAGGGCTCCTACAATGAGCAGTTCTTC.

V and J are TRBV15 and TRBJ2-1, with a tentative D call TRBD2 (6 bases). Germline loops: CDR1 LNHNV, CDR2 YYDKDF (reference sequence). The ends were cut back, 1 base at V and 9 bases at J, with 10 bases in the middle. This CDR3 comprises 13 residues. The CDR3 reads CATSRAGSREQFF. As DNA, the CDR3 is TGTGCCACCAGCAGAGCCGGGAGTCGTGAGCAGTTCTTC. Full variable domain (missing parts from reference TRBV15 and TRBJ2-1): DAMVIQNPRYQVTQFGKPVTLSCSQTLNHNVMYWYQQKSSQAPKLLFHYYDKDFNNEADTPDNFQSRRPNTSFCFLDIRSPGLGDTAMYLCATSRAGSREQFFGPGTRLTVL.

This rearrangement joins TRBV18 to TRBJ2-7; D remains unclear. CDR3 length: 12 residues. Trimming cost V 6 bases and J 6 bases, with 12 bases left between them. CDR1 and CDR2 from the germline V gene are KGHSH and LQKENI. CDR3 in DNA: TGTGCCAGCTCCCCTGAGGTGGGCGAGCAGTACTTC. Its translation is CASSPEVGEQYF.

The V and J genes are TRBV7-9 and TRBJ2-3; D might be TRBD2 (6 bases). Germline CDR1 SEHNR, CDR2 FQNEAQ (reference sequence). This CDR3 spans 16 amino acids. V shed 7 bases and J shed 0 bases, with 17 bases lying between them. DNA of the CDR3: TGTGCCAGCACAAAAGGCGGGAATCCGAGCACAGATACGCAGTATTTT. Translating gives CASTKGGNPSTDTQYF.

The rearrangement joins TRBV6-5 to TRBJ1-1; TRBD1 aligns across 7 bases. Germline V gene data show CDR1 as MNHEY and CDR2 as SVGAGI. Losses at the gene ends were 0 bases for V and 5 bases for J; bases not matched to a gene: 6. The CDR3 is 15 amino acids. The CDR3 loop reads CASSYSQGKGTEAFF. CDR3 in DNA: TGTGCCAGCAGTTACTCACAGGGGAAGGGGACTGAAGCTTTCTTT.

The chain links TRBV29-1 to TRBJ1-5, with 7 positions matching TRBD1. Looked up from germline, CDR1 is SQVTM and CDR2 is ANQGSEA. The V and J ends lost 5 bases and 6 bases, in that order; junction bases with no gene match: 10. The CDR3 spans 14 residues. Written as DNA, the CDR3 is TGCAGCGTTCAGGGGGACAGCGACCTTCAGCCCCAGCATTTT. Translation gives CSVQGDSDLQPQHF. The variable domain in full, completed from reference TRBV29-1 and TRBJ1-5, reads SAVISQKPSRDICQRGTSLTIQCQVDSQVTMMFWYRQQPGQSLTLIATANQGSEATYESGFVIDKFPISRPNLTFSTLTVSNMSPEDSSIYLCSVQGDSDLQPQHFGDGTRLSIL.

V and J are TRBV6-1 and TRBJ2-7, with 9 bases aligning to TRBD2. The CDR3 totals 14 residues. V lost 3 bases to trimming and J lost 3 bases; unmatched junction nucleotides: 3. In germline, CDR1 is MNHNS, CDR2 SASEGT. The CDR3 nucleotides read TGTGCCAGCAGTGAGGGCGGGAGGGACTACGAGCAGTACTTC. It is translated as CASSEGGRDYEQYF.

Concerning this clone: At one boundary the junction diverges from the germline segment, which might be a read error. The chain has TRBV18 and TRBJ1-5; D ambiguous. The V gene's germline CDR1 is KGHSH and CDR2 LQKENI. The CDR3 is 17 residues long. The CDR3 region has the DNA TGTGCCAGCTCCCCACGCGCCGGTTTCGATAGCAATCAGCCCCAGCATTTT. This gives the protein CASSPRAGFDSNQPQHF.

V is TRBV4-2 and J is TRBJ2-1; D unclear. The V and J ends lost 0 bases and 6 bases respectively, with 6 bases between them. Per germline, CDR1 LGHNA and CDR2 YNFKEQ. There are 13 residues in the CDR3. CDR3 in amino acids: CASSQDLLNEQFF. The CDR3 nucleotides read TGTGCCAGCAGCCAAGATCTTCTCAATGAGCAGTTCTTC.

This clone has only one observation. CDR3 protein: CASSLQGTYEQYF. CDR3 in DNA: TGCGCCAGCAGCTTACAGGGTACCTACGAGCAGTACTTC. The gene calls are TRBV5-1 and TRBJ2-7; maybe TRBD1 (6 bases). Trimming took 2 bases from V and 2 from J, leaving 8 bases between them. The CDR3 consists of 13 residues. Germline V gene lookup returns CDR1 SGHRS and CDR2 YFSETQ.

This chain joins TRBV7-9 and TRBJ1-2; TRBD1 aligns across 7 bases. The germline CDR1 and CDR2 sequences are SEHNR and FQNEAQ (reference sequence). This CDR3 is 13 amino acids long. V dropped 5 bases and J dropped 2; count of bases not matched to a gene: 2. CDR3 protein: CASSQGQNYGYTF. In nucleotides, the CDR3 is TGTGCCAGCAGCCAGGGACAGAACTATGGCTACACCTTC.

The V gene is TRBV11-2, the J gene TRBJ1-2; TRBD1 matches at 8 bases. V dropped 3 bases and J dropped 4; count of bases not matched to a gene: 4. There are 14 residues in the CDR3. Per germline, CDR1 SGHAT and CDR2 FQNNGV. CDR3: CASSFAGGIYGYTF. The CDR3, as DNA: TGTGCCAGCAGCTTTGCAGGGGGCATCTATGGCTACACCTTC.